The 27 T cell receptor beta chains reported below all come from one sample, sequenced in a study of cytomegalovirus exposure and HLA in healthy donors. Amplification used 60 Vbeta primers and 13 Jbeta primers. Assay used: immunoSEQ multiplex PCR; TCRdb lists only in-frame clones, some missing. The sample has 150,000 to 200,000 clones; roughly 74% are singletons. The specimen was PBMCs. The source of these receptors is a male donor in good health and CMV-seronegative.

Only a few counts were recorded for this clone. The chain combines TRBV6-1 with TRBJ2-1; 7 positions match TRBD2. CDR3 length: 14 amino acids. Germline values: CDR1 MNHNS, CDR2 SASEGT. The junction had 7 bases not matched to a gene; V was cut back by 7 bases and J by 4 bases. CDR3 in DNA: TGTGCCAGCAAGGCGGGGGAATTTTACAATGAGCAGTTCTTC. This encodes CASKAGEFYNEQFF.

The CDR3 spells CASSLKVTSTDTQYF. Here the CDR3 DNA reads TGTGCCAGCAGCTTAAAAGTTACTAGCACAGATACGCAGTATTTT. V usage is TRBV13 and J usage is TRBJ2-3; D gene ambiguous. Germline loops: CDR1 PRHDT, CDR2 FYEKMQ (reference sequence). With 2 bases removed from V and 0 bases from J, the gap between germline ends came to 9 bases. The length of the CDR3 is 15 residues.

The chain carries TRBV6-1 and TRBJ1-2, with D possibly TRBD1 on 5 matching bases. The V and J ends lost 7 bases and 1 base respectively, with 16 bases between them. Germline V lookup: CDR1 MNHNS, CDR2 SASEGT. The CDR3 extends over 15 amino acids. In DNA form, the CDR3 reads TGTGCCAGCAATAACCGGGGGTTAGGTAACTATGGCTACACCTTC. The encoded protein is CASNNRGLGNYGYTF.

The chain employs TRBV5-6 and TRBJ2-1, with a possible D match to TRBD2 (5 bases). Trimming shortened V by 0 bases and J by 0 bases, and 13 bases separated the two germline ends. The CDR3 has 17 residues. Looked up from germline, CDR1 is SGHDT and CDR2 is YYEEEE. CDR3 sequence: CASSLAEKRLSYNEQFF. The CDR3 DNA reads as TGTGCCAGCAGCTTGGCCGAAAAGCGGCTCTCCTACAATGAGCAGTTCTTC.

The rearrangement joins TRBV11-2 to TRBJ2-3; 15 bases align to TRBD2. Trimming took 4 bases from V and 6 from J; bases not matched to a gene: 11. The CDR3 runs to 18 residues. The germline gives CDR1 SGHAT, CDR2 FQNNGV. The DNA for the CDR3 is TGTGCCAGCAGCTCACCCCCGGGACTAGCGGGAGGCTACGATACGCAGTATTTT. It is translated as CASSSPPGLAGGYDTQYF.

This chain uses TRBV19 with TRBJ2-1, with TRBD2 identical over 13 bases. V trimming: 6 bases; J trimming: 5 bases; junction bases outside the gene matches: 7. The CDR3 consists of 16 residues. Germline CDR1 LNHDA, CDR2 SQIVND (reference sequence). CDR3 amino acids: CASSRRLAGGNNEQFF. The CDR3 DNA sequence: TGTGCCAGTAGCCGCAGACTAGCGGGGGGTAACAATGAGCAGTTCTTC.

The J gene is TRBJ2-3, the V gene TRBV7-9; D call uncertain. CDR3 length equals 13 residues. Trimming removed 4 bases from V and 6 bases from J, with 11 bases in between. Germline V gene lookup returns CDR1 SEHNR and CDR2 FQNEAQ (reference sequence). CDR3: CASSSRPGDTQYF. Here the CDR3 DNA reads TGTGCCAGCAGCTCGCGGCCCGGTGATACGCAGTATTTT.

V gene TRBV10-3 combines with J gene TRBJ2-5; TRBD2 matches at 9 bases. The junction had 7 bases not matched to a gene; V was cut back by 3 bases and J by 5 bases. Germline values: CDR1 ENHRY, CDR2 SYGVKD. This CDR3 has 15 amino acids. The CDR3 bases are TGTGCCATCAGTGACGCGGGGGGGGCGGGTGAGACCCAGTACTTC. Protein: CAISDAGGAGETQYF.

The chain carries TRBV12-5 and TRBJ2-3; 7 bases are shared with TRBD2. CDR1 and CDR2 (germline): LGHNT, FRNRAP. The V gene end was trimmed by 6 bases and the J gene end by 2 bases; junction bases not matched to a gene: 8. The CDR3 sequence is 15 residues long. The DNA of the CDR3 is TGTGCTAGTGGAGCGGGGCGGGGTTCCACAGATACGCAGTATTTT. Amino acids: CASGAGRGSTDTQYF.

The genes are TRBV7-9 and TRBJ2-1; no reliable D call. Trimming removed 7 bases at V and 9 bases at J, with 10 bases between. Looked up from germline, CDR1 is SEHNR and CDR2 is FQNEAQ (reference sequence). The CDR3 extends over 11 amino acids. CDR3 DNA: TGTGCCAGCACCCCATCGGGTGAGCAGTTCTTC. It yields the protein CASTPSGEQFF.

The table lists this clone with a count of one. The chain joins TRBV11-2 to TRBJ2-7; TRBD2 aligns across 7 bases. V shed 4 bases, J shed 3 bases, and the junction held 6 bases outside the gene matches. The CDR3 is made up of 14 amino acids. Germline lookup yields CDR1 SGHAT and CDR2 FQNNGV. The CDR3 DNA reads TGTGCCAGCAGCTCCGAGCGGGGAAGCTACGAGCAGTACTTC. Protein: CASSSERGSYEQYF.

The V gene is TRBV5-1, the J gene TRBJ2-1; TRBD1 matches 10 bases. J gave up 0 bases and V 4 bases, and 13 bases lay outside the gene matches. Germline V gives CDR1 SGHRS, CDR2 YFSETQ. The CDR3 runs 19 residues. The CDR3: CASSHPGQGWGSSYNEQFF. CDR3 bases: TGCGCCAGCAGCCATCCGGGACAGGGGTGGGGAAGCTCCTACAATGAGCAGTTCTTC. The variable domain in full, with the rest retrieved from reference TRBV5-1 and TRBJ2-1, is KAGVTQTPRYLIKTRGQQVTLSCSPISGHRSVSWYQQTPGQGLQFLFEYFSETQRNKGNFPGRFSGRQFSNSRSEMNVSTLELGDSALYLCASSHPGQGWGSSYNEQFFGPGTRLTVL.

This chain uses TRBV27 with TRBJ2-6; 12 positions match TRBD1. The CDR3 is 18 amino acids. Germline V CDR1 and CDR2: MNHEY, SMNVEV (reference sequence). With 5 bases clipped from V and 2 bases from J, the junction kept 7 bases outside the gene matches. The CDR3 here is CASSEGDRGPTGANVLTF. The CDR3 DNA reads as TGTGCCAGCAGTGAAGGGGACAGGGGGCCTACTGGGGCCAACGTCCTGACTTTC.

The J gene is TRBJ2-5, the V gene TRBV6-1; tentatively, D is TRBD2 (7 bases). This CDR3 has 15 residues. V shed 6 bases and J shed 1 base, with 15 bases lying between them. Per the germline V gene, CDR1 is MNHNS and CDR2 is SASEGT. The CDR3 nucleotides are TGTGCCAGCAGCGAAATCGGGGGGCCCCAAGAGACCCAGTACTTC. It translates to CASSEIGGPQETQYF.

The chain has TRBV10-2 and TRBJ2-7; 7 bases match TRBD1. Germline assignment: CDR1 WSHSY and CDR2 SAAADI. Germline trimming cut 10 bases from V and 1 base from J; bases unmatched to any gene: 7. There are 13 residues in the CDR3. This CDR3 reads CATAGTASYEQYF. The CDR3 DNA follows: TGCGCCACCGCCGGGACAGCTTCCTACGAGCAGTACTTC.

This clone was detected only a few times. V is TRBV2 and J is TRBJ1-2; D might be TRBD1 (5 bases). Germline V CDR1 and CDR2: SNHLY, FYNNEI. This CDR3 has 12 amino acids. V lost 4 bases and J lost 3, with 6 bases in between. In DNA, the CDR3 is TGTGCCAGCAGTGGCAGGGACTATGGCTACACCTTC. It specifies CASSGRDYGYTF. Based on the CDR3 plus reference TRBV2 and TRBJ1-2, the full variable domain is EPEVTQTPSHQVTQMGQEVILRCVPISNHLYFYWYRQILGQKVEFLVSFYNNEISEKSEIFDDQFSVERPDGSNFTLKIRSTKLEDSAMYFCASSGRDYGYTFGSGTRLTVV.

This rearrangement joins TRBV7-6 to TRBJ2-7; possible D gene TRBD2, 6 bases. This CDR3 spans 13 amino acids. Trimming cost V 0 bases and J 6 bases, with 9 bases left between them. CDR1 is SGHVS and CDR2 is FNYEAQ in the germline V gene. The CDR3 coding sequence is TGTGCCAGCAGCTTAGCGCCCGGGGGCGAGCAGTACTTC. This translates into CASSLAPGGEQYF.

This chain joins TRBV27 and TRBJ1-5; perhaps TRBD1 as D (5 bases). The germline gives CDR1 MNHEY, CDR2 SMNVEV (reference sequence). The V and J ends lost 7 bases and 3 bases respectively, with 16 bases between them. The CDR3 contains 15 residues. The CDR3 here is CASTPTGGSNQPQHF. As DNA, the CDR3 is TGTGCCAGCACTCCCACTGGGGGGTCCAATCAGCCCCAGCATTTT.

The V and J genes are TRBV6-5 and TRBJ2-5; 9 bases line up with TRBD1. The CDR3 extends over 14 amino acids. V trimming: 6 bases; J trimming: 6 bases; junction bases outside the gene matches: 8. Germline V gene sequence: CDR1 MNHEY, CDR2 SVGAGI. CDR3 DNA sequence: TGTGCCAGCAGACGGACAGGGGCGCCCCAGACCCAGTACTTC. Translation: CASRRTGAPQTQYF.

This chain connects TRBV9 to TRBJ2-3; TRBD2 agrees at 8 bases. This CDR3 region has 15 residues. The germline V gene has CDR1 SGDLS and CDR2 YYNGEE. V gave up 7 bases and J gave up 6 bases; unmatched junction bases: 13. The CDR3 region has the DNA TGTGCCAGCGGGGCTACGGGGGGGCCTACGGATACGCAGTATTTT. Amino acid sequence: CASGATGGPTDTQYF.

This clone was counted between two and nine times. The gene calls are TRBV19 and TRBJ2-7, with D tentatively TRBD2 (6 bases). Between the trimmed V and J ends, which lost 4 bases and 6 bases, there was a span of 10 bases. Per germline, CDR1 LNHDA and CDR2 SQIVND (reference sequence). This CDR3 contains 12 residues. CDR3 loop: CASSTRRGEQYF. Written as DNA, the CDR3 is TGTGCCAGTAGTACCCGGAGGGGCGAGCAGTACTTC.

The genes are TRBV21-1 and TRBJ2-7; TRBD2, as called in the table, went unchecked against the DNA. TRBV21-1 is marked as a pseudogene. CDR3 length: 9 amino acids. The CDR3 is CASSRGRYF. In DNA, the CDR3 is TGTGCCAGCAGTAGAGGTCGGTACTTC.

CDR3 coding DNA: TGCGCCAGCAGCGACGACAGTATCTACAATGAGCAGTTCTTC. It specifies CASSDDSIYNEQFF. The chain carries TRBV4-3 and TRBJ2-1; possibly TRBD1 for D (5 bases). V dropped 5 bases and J dropped 3 bases, with 11 bases sitting between them. The CDR3 has 14 residues. Germline CDR1 reads LGHNA; CDR2 reads YSLEER.

The chain is built from TRBV19 and TRBJ2-1; 7 positions agree with TRBD1. J lost 9 bases, V lost 6 bases, and 5 bases had no gene match. Germline values: CDR1 LNHDA, CDR2 SQIVND (reference sequence). The CDR3 is 12 amino acids. CDR3 protein: CASSTRGFEQFF. The DNA of the CDR3 is TGTGCCAGTAGCACCAGGGGGTTTGAGCAGTTCTTC. The whole variable domain, remainder taken from reference TRBV19 and TRBJ2-1, is DGGITQSPKYLFRKEGQNVTLSCEQNLNHDAMYWYRQDPGQGLRLIYYSQIVNDFQKGDIAEGYSVSREKKESFPLTVTSAQKNPTAFYLCASSTRGFEQFFGPGTRLTVL.

J is TRBJ1-3 and V is TRBV12-5, with D unresolved. Deletions cut 1 base from V and 0 bases from J, with 4 bases between. Germline-derived CDR1 and CDR2 are LGHNT and FRNRAP. The CDR3 is made up of 14 amino acids. CDR3 sequence: CASGLGGSGNTIYF. CDR3 DNA: TGTGCTAGTGGTTTGGGCGGCTCTGGAAACACCATATATTTT.

V and J are TRBV28 and TRBJ2-5; 7 nucleotides match TRBD2. Germline loops: CDR1 MDHEN, CDR2 SYDVKM. V gave up 3 bases and J gave up 4 bases; unmatched junction bases: 5. This CDR3 is 14 amino acids long. The CDR3 DNA follows: TGTGCCAGCAGTTTGGGGGGGGAGGGAGAGACCCAGTACTTC. Its protein product is CASSLGGEGETQYF.

The rearrangement uses TRBV9 and TRBJ2-1; 8 bases are shared with TRBD1. The CDR3 consists of 13 residues. The J segment lost 9 bases and the V segment lost 3 bases, leaving 5 bases of the junction unmatched. The germline V gene has CDR1 SGDLS and CDR2 YYNGEE. DNA for the CDR3: TGTGCCAGCAGCGGGACAGGGTGGAGTGAGCAGTTCTTC. Translating gives CASSGTGWSEQFF.